This entry concerns a single T cell receptor (beta chain). From the germline J gene comes the end of the CDR3, since the read stops 3 residues before it. This record belongs to a study of T cells in women clearing cervical HPV infection. Genomic DNA, averaging roughly 1,200 ng per sample, yielded TCR beta CDR3 via immunoSEQ. The assay was immunoSEQ multiplex PCR, and TCRdb's table has in-frame clones only and misses some. The sample table sets out about 16,000 clones. Germline V CDR1 and CDR2: LNHDA, SQIVND (reference sequence). The CDR3 sequence is 13 residues long. Trimming pared 3 bases from V and 8 bases from J, leaving 11 bases between.

Sequenced material: blood buffy coat. The receptor was isolated from a woman between 18 and 70 years old with a cervical HPV16 infection that either progressed to CIN3+ or cleared (not recorded which). The rearrangement joins TRBV19 to TRBJ2-1; unclear D gene. The CDR3 protein is CASSIAGSDEQFF. The CDR3 DNA, read in part, is TGTGCCAGTAGTATTGCAGGTTCGGATGAG.